Reported below is one TCR beta chain. CDR3 size: 16 residues. Unmatched junction bases numbered 6, after V lost 1 base and J lost 1 base. Germline CDR1 is SEHNR and CDR2 is FQNEAQ (reference sequence). TCRdb fed the RT-PCR reads into MiXCR, producing one record per CDR3 protein. The data show around 700,000 distinct CDR3 sequences, 13% to 15% seen once. Sequenced input: memory CD4+ T cells from blood. This chain joins TRBV7-9 and TRBJ1-2; 7 bases agree with TRBD1. The origin of this receptor is a female donor in good health, serving as a healthy control. The CDR3 spells CASSLGQGPLNYGYTF. For the CDR3, the DNA is TGTGCCAGCAGCTTAGGACAGGGCCCCCTTAACTATGGCTACACCTTC. The variable domain in full, completed from reference TRBV7-9 and TRBJ1-2, reads DTGVSQNPRHKITKRGQNVTFRCDPISEHNRLYWYRQTLGQGPEFLTYFQNEAQLEKSRLLSDRFSAERPKGSFSTLEIQRTEQGDSAMYLCASSLGQGPLNYGYTFGSGTRLTVV.